This T cell receptor beta chain was captured in a study of T cells in Graves' hyperthyroidism and ophthalmopathy. For the study at large: Peripheral blood draws took place at initial diagnosis, ahead of any treatment. Points from the study as a whole: The model made its ophthalmopathy prediction, and onset followed a median 6.5 months later.

Many counts were recorded for this clonotype. Its antigen is unidentified. Over 18 months, lack of ophthalmopathy progression marked Graves' hyperthyroidism as stable. Criteria for exclusion of patients were uncontrolled infection, other autoimmune disease, pregnancy or lactation. TCR beta CDR3 regions were amplified from RNA transcripts. A set of HTBI primers served as the primers for a first-round RT-PCR of the TCR CDR3. One entry per CDR3 protein results from TCRdb running MiXCR on the multiplex PCR reads. Among 650,000 to 750,000 distinct CDR3 sequences listed, 11% to 15% were seen once. The CDR3 is 12 amino acids. Germline CDR1 LGHDT, CDR2 YNNKEL (reference sequence). After removal of 6 bases from V and 8 bases from J, the junction contained 6 bases not matched to a gene.

The sequence was collected from a woman aged 18 to 35 with Graves' hyperthyroidism. The chain has TRBV3-1 and TRBJ1-1; 7 bases are shared with TRBD1. Sequencing was performed on blood. In DNA form, the CDR3 reads TGTGCCAGCAGTCGGGGACAGAGAGAAGCTTTCTTT. Amino acids: CASSRGQREAFF.